Listed below are T cell receptor beta chains from one sample, sequenced in a study of CD8 T cells in Susac syndrome. TCRdb reanalysed the immunoSEQ multiplex PCR reads using MiXCR and keeps one entry per CDR3 protein. The repertoire holds tens of thousands of distinct CDR3 sequences, about 92% seen once, with more than 0.13% in the top ten. The sample comprised CD4+ T cells from PBMCs. The receptors were sampled from a human donor with Susac syndrome. Both conserved end residues are part of each CDR3.

>TRBV7-3|TRBJ2-3
CASSLTGTSGGTDTQYF
>TRBV20-1|TRBJ2-3
CSAARGTTDTQYF
>TRBV5-1|TRBJ2-1
CASSLQGSYGNEQFF
>TRBV28|TRBJ2-7
CASSLEGQGSSYEQYF
>TRBV28|TRBJ2-6
CASSSAGLQSGANVLTF
>TRBV28|TRBJ2-7
CASSFKVFSLTYEQYF
>TRBV20-1|TRBJ2-2
CSARVGARDTGELFF
>TRBV15|TRBJ2-5
CATSKGQGAVWETQYF
>TRBV4-1|TRBJ2-3
CASSHQGDTQYF
>TRBV15|TRBJ1-3
CATSRDIFGTGYSGNTIYF
>TRBV24-1|TRBJ2-2
CATRDTGAQTGELFF
>TRBV12-3/TRBV12-4|TRBJ1-2
CASSFFGSFYGYTF
>TRBV14|TRBJ1-1
CASSQQRRKGNTEAFF
>TRBV9|TRBJ2-3
CASSRTSGGAVTDTQYF
>TRBV19|TRBJ1-2
CASSINGDDGYTF
>TRBV12-5|TRBJ1-2
CASGLVPLGTVIYGYTF
>TRBV4-2|TRBJ1-1
CASSQRGVNTEAFF
>TRBV28|TRBJ2-7
CASSLGLSEYF
>TRBV6-1|TRBJ1-5
CASSPGGGWSNQPQHF
>TRBV9|TRBJ1-2
CASSVVPLSAGSFNYGYTF
>TRBV2|TRBJ1-2
CASSEKGQGQGYTF
>TRBV3-1|TRBJ2-5
CASSQAIEQTQYF
>TRBV20-1|TRBJ2-7
CSAPGLAGKSLHEQYF
>TRBV20-1|TRBJ2-7
CSAIWTGSYEQYF
>TRBV6-2/TRBV6-3|TRBJ2-7
CASGTRGTGSYEQYF
>TRBV6-2/TRBV6-3|TRBJ2-5
CASRTLAGAVEETQYF
>TRBV18|TRBJ1-2
CASSTGTGGYGYTF
>TRBV7-2|TRBJ2-5
CASSLGKQETQYF
>TRBV5-1|TRBJ1-1
CASSLGQGAEAFF
>TRBV11-1|TRBJ2-1
CASSLAPFGGDRLYNEQFF
>TRBV3-1|TRBJ2-3
CASSKERLAGSTDTQYF
>TRBV6-1|TRBJ1-1
CASSDVKGWTGGGTEAFF
>TRBV9|TRBJ1-2
CASSTGQDYGYTF
>TRBV29-1|TRBJ2-7
CSVRDSDYEQYF
>TRBV14|TRBJ1-1
CASSPMNIFKDPEAFF
>TRBV12-3/TRBV12-4|TRBJ2-1
CASSFSLNNEQFF
>TRBV13|TRBJ1-2
CASSLGLGQRYGYTF
>TRBV5-6|TRBJ1-5
CASSFQGIQPQHF
>TRBV20-1|TRBJ1-1
CSARKGGTVMNTEAFF
>TRBV12-3/TRBV12-4|TRBJ2-2
CASSFDPREELFF
>TRBV7-8|TRBJ2-3
CASSLNPPGTADTQYF
>TRBV2|TRBJ2-7
CASTPGANVYEQYF
>TRBV6-1|TRBJ1-2
CASSGSQNYYGYTF
>TRBV6-2/TRBV6-3|TRBJ1-1
CASSDPRGNTEAFF
>TRBV5-1|TRBJ2-2
CASSLVSRNTGELFF
>TRBV29-1|TRBJ2-7
CSVRDGTYEQYF
>TRBV3-1|TRBJ2-7
CASSQDRRNAYEQYF
>TRBV12-3/TRBV12-4|TRBJ2-5
CASSLYRGSFEETQYF